This TCR beta chain was profiled in a study of cytomegalovirus exposure and HLA in healthy donors (dated 2017 in TCRdb). Turning to the overall study: An earlier analysis of approximately 640 of the donors reported approximately 300 Gb of sequence data and 120 million or so unique TCR beta sequences from 150 million to 200 million T cells. About 280 gigabases of sequencing data and around 90 million unique TCR sequences made up an early release that covered about 640 HLA-typed donors. Of the 398 genotyped donors, 65% to 90% fell in the genetic ancestry cluster associated with self-reported Caucasian donors. The study aimed to test whether cataloging public T cell receptors could reveal signatures of past pathogen exposure. Using immunosequencing, the study profiled T cell repertoires from 666 subjects and related those repertoires to cytomegalovirus serostatus. A separate validation cohort of some 130 different subjects was used in addition to the roughly 620-subject first cohort. To predict cytomegalovirus infection status, the study brought together high-throughput TCR immunosequencing, statistical association of individual TCRs with disease status, and machine learning. In a later analysis, previously published TCR beta repertoires from about 640 donors were re-analyzed and high-resolution HLA genotyping was added so that TCR occurrence patterns could be studied. The later analysis used no new phenotypic data to find candidate immune exposures, relying instead on TCR beta sequences and their occurrence across donors. An earlier analysis of a few hundred of the donors applied high-throughput TCR beta sequencing to assess whether each TCR beta V gene segment acted as functional or pseudogenic. Donor age, sex, ethnicity and CMV serostatus were compiled alongside the repertoire data. Genome-wide SNP genotypes for about three fifths of the roughly 670 donors were used in a later genetic analysis, which treated that subset as a discovery cohort. Every repertoire in the discovery cohort had been generated on one and the same sequencing platform. Class I and class II HLA loci were covered by the typing at four-digit resolution. The number of typed donors differed by locus: about 629-630 for A, B, C, DRB1 and DQB1; 500 to 550 for DQA1; approximately 600 for DPA1; and around 450 for DPB1. A handful of DR-DQ haplotypes were handled as single units for association and clustering because linkage in the cohort was strong. Across approximately 420 genotyped donors of the cohort, an average of approximately 240,000 unique TCR beta nucleotide sequences per donor were sequenced, and roughly 20% of those sequences were non-productive.

Library generation was performed with the immunoSEQ multiplex PCR assay. The multiplex PCR relied on a mix of 60 forward primers for TCR Vbeta segments and 13 reverse primers for TCR Jbeta segments. A multiplex PCR assay on genomic DNA amplified the CDR3 region of rearranged TCR beta genes. Amplified TCR beta libraries were sequenced as 87-base-pair reads on the Illumina HiSeq System. Per the source publication's procedure: Across the 666 repertoires, a later analysis counted around 80 million unique TCR beta chains, roughly 11 million of which were shared by at least two donors. Raw reads were error-corrected and collapsed into unique sequences by a nearest-neighbor algorithm in which closely related sequences were merged to remove PCR and sequencing errors. CDR3 sequences were aligned to IMGT reference sequences to assign V, D and J gene segments. For a sequence to be retained, at least a six-nucleotide match to both a V gene segment and a J gene segment was required. Rearrangements were called productive when the CDR3 lacked stop codons and stayed in frame with V and J; all others were non-productive. CDR3 was defined according to IMGT convention as the region running from the second conserved V-encoded cysteine to the conserved J-encoded phenylalanine. In an earlier analysis of more than 550 of the donors, sequences lacking an unambiguous match to a single V gene segment were excluded. In an earlier analysis of 450 to 750 of the donors, a V segment was called functional when productive rearrangements were above 56.7%, and segregating when the standard deviation between donors exceeded 5%. A statistical classification framework was built to diagnose cytomegalovirus status from the catalog of TCR beta chain sequences. A later analysis assigned V and J genes by comparing TCR nucleotide sequences with IMGT/GENE-DB human TR gene sequences. The TCRdist pipeline was used in a later analysis to assign CDR3 sequences and most-parsimonious VDJ recombination scenarios. In a later analysis, each TCR beta chain was defined by its CDR3 amino acid sequence together with its V-gene family, and reads lacking a unique V-gene family were excluded. In a later analysis, 500 to 650 highly shared, low-generation-probability nucleotide sequences were removed to address suspected cross-contamination and a sequencing artifact. In a later analysis, a clonal expansion index for each public chain was calculated from normalized within-repertoire ranks of inferred template counts. In a later analysis, generation probabilities were computed with a VDJ recombination model fitted to out-of-frame rearrangements, and the resulting probabilities were checked against IGoR. Hypergeometric tests were used in a later analysis to score TCR-TCR, TCR-HLA and TCR-CMV co-occurrence, with a repertoire-size bias correction applied to the TCR pairs. In a later analysis, false discovery rates were estimated by permuting HLA or CMV assignments 20 times. In a later analysis, co-occurring TCRs were grouped using DBSCAN, and TCRdist sequence similarity was added for clustering within HLA-allele-positive subsets. For co-occurrence clustering, repertoires with fewer than 30,000 or more than 120,000 public chains were excluded, along with roughly 5 repertoires with anomalous nucleotide sharing. As stored in TCRdb, this immuneACCESS dataset retains in-frame rearrangements with V and J assigned. A fraction of the clones does not appear; measured against another copy, unresolved V genes explain less than half of the discrepancy, and the remainder lacks a known reason. V, J and clone size reflect that table, while D and trimming were determined from the DNA. The sample table shows around 170,000 clones, and over 75% are seen once. The ten largest clones take up 6.3% of the sample.

The cohort was made up of under 800 healthy bone marrow donors. At the time of sampling, every cohort member was nominally healthy, though immune exposures that went unrecorded were likely present. The donor was CMV seropositive and was included in the group of some 290 seropositive cohort members. Every donor gave a peripheral blood sample, and the peripheral blood mononuclear cells from that sample were used for TCR beta sequencing. The Qiagen DNeasy Blood Extraction Kit was used to extract genomic DNA from the blood cell samples. Germline trimming: 7 bases from V, 0 bases from J; junction bases outside gene matches: 12. The CDR3 contains 17 residues, cysteine and phenylalanine counted. The read is trimmed to its CDR3 DNA, 51 bases read in frame from base 1. CDR1 and CDR2 were assigned from the germline V gene as SNHLY and FYNNEI. Overall study results and their limits: V-gene and J-gene trimming of TCR beta chains was associated with a missense DCLRE1C variant in a later genetic analysis, and the association was replicated in an independent cohort. At a false discovery rate of 0.05, a later analysis linked about 16,000 TCR beta sequences to specific HLA alleles. In a later analysis, the rate of TCR association differed among HLA loci, with DRB1 alleles having the most associated TCRs and HLA-C alleles having the fewest. Presence/absence analyses assumed roughly uniform sequencing depth across donors, an assumption that may not hold. In vitro tests confirmed that a few of the cytomegalovirus-associated TCR beta chains recognize cytomegalovirus antigens. Correlated functional status among segregating V segments might reflect linkage disequilibrium, but an unknown experimental factor could not be ruled out. In a later analysis, HLA-associated TCR beta chains were found to be more clonally expanded and to have lower generation probabilities than equally common non-associated chains. Some IMGT-functional V segments, including TRBV6-2 and TRBV6-3, could not be distinguished by the 87-base-pair reads and were therefore excluded. The classifier was reported to diagnose cytomegalovirus status with high specificity and sensitivity in both the original cohort and the validation cohort. A further reported finding was that TCR beta sequences accurately predicted the HLA-A and HLA-B alleles for most subjects in the first cohort. While some public TCRs were present in many individuals, most TCR sequences turned up only very rarely across donors. Because counts were too low, roughly 17 rarely observed V segments, including chromosome 9 orphons, were left out of the earlier analysis of 500 to 750 of the donors. A cluster of highly shared sequence variants was judged likely to be a technical artifact of the sequencing pipeline. For the cohort, immune exposure information was limited to CMV serostatus. The study listed 150 to 200 TCR beta chains as associated with cytomegalovirus. Several of the top co-occurrence clusters appeared to be linked to parvovirus B19, influenza, CMV and Epstein-Barr virus, according to a later analysis. Because some donors lacked HLA typing at each locus, the association tests relied only on the typed subset. In a later analysis, most CMV-associated TCR beta chains were found to appear HLA-restricted, with HLA associations seemingly driven largely by CMV exposure. An earlier analysis of approximately 500 of the donors showed that most TCR beta V segments appeared in productive rearrangements either about 87% or about 30% of the time, which broadly matched IMGT annotations. It was suggested by the authors that the approach could potentially be generalized to other disease states and immunological phenotypes. According to a later genetic analysis, donors in an Asian-associated ancestry cluster had fewer N-insertions in productive TCRs than the approximately 670-donor mean. The cohort was sequenced for TCR beta chains only, and without alpha or paired-chain data the features that could be detected were limited. When HLA alleles, especially DR and DQ, strongly co-occurred, attributing TCR associations to individual alleles was difficult.

Concerning this clone: What this receptor recognizes is not known. The sample holds no much larger clone one base away, and base qualities are not on file.

This receptor was obtained from a man between 35 and 55 years old in good health and CMV-seropositive. This receptor chain uses TRBV2 and TRBJ2-1; TRBD1 fits 7 bases in the junction. Sequencing used PBMCs. The DNA reads as follows: TGTGCCAGCACCGGGACAGACAAGTTCAGCTCCTACAATGAGCAGTTCTTC. This codes for CASTGTDKFSSYNEQFF.